The rows below give T cell receptor beta chains drawn from one sample of a study of regulatory T cells in long-lasting Graves disease. TCRdb reprocessed the multiplex PCR reads with MiXCR, giving one entry per CDR3 protein. The sample shows some 250,000 distinct CDR3 sequences, 20% to 25% of them seen only once. Sequences were derived from peripheral blood mononuclear cells (PBMCs), sampled at new diagnosis, from a patient treated with antithyroid drugs. The receptors derive from a female donor with Graves disease. Each CDR3 is given with its conserved first and last residue. A D gene is named only where the DNA matches it firmly. Clone size is not always given. Where it is, it says once, few, many or a class for expanded clones.

CDR3aa	CDR3nt	d_gene	abundance	j_gene	v_gene
CASGAGSSYNSPLHF	TGCGCCAGCGGGGCAGGGAGCTCCTATAATTCACCCCTCCACTTT	.	.	TRBJ1-6	TRBV4-3
CASSHRDRNYEQYF	TGTGCCAGCAGCCACCGGGACAGAAATTACGAGCAGTACTTC	TRBD1	medium-sized	TRBJ2-7	TRBV7-9
CASSPGRGRDYEQYF	TGTGCCAGCAGCCCCGGGCGGGGGAGAGACTACGAGCAGTACTTC	TRBD2	many	TRBJ2-7	TRBV11-1
CASSPSGPNNYEQYF	TGTGCCAGCAGCCCTTCGGGACCAAACAACTACGAGCAGTACTTC	.	many	TRBJ2-7	TRBV7-3
CASRRSGEGQPQHF	TGTGCCAGCCGGAGGTCAGGGGAAGGTCAGCCCCAGCATTTT	.	many	TRBJ1-5	TRBV2
CASSDTGNRETQYF	TGTGCCAGCAGTGACACAGGGAATCGGGAGACCCAGTACTTC	.	.	TRBJ2-5	TRBV2
CASSLAVGGYNEQFF	TGTGCCAGCAGCTTAGCGGTGGGAGGCTACAATGAGCAGTTCTTC	.	many	TRBJ2-1	TRBV7-2
CASSPRRNFNYGYTF	TGTGCCAGCAGTCCCCGACGGAACTTTAACTATGGCTACACCTTC	.	many	TRBJ1-2	TRBV12-3/TRBV12-4
CATSRDLGDGYTF	TGTGCCACCAGCAGAGATCTGGGGGATGGCTACACCTTC	.	few	TRBJ1-2	TRBV15
CASSEQQSGELFF	TGTGCCAGCAGTGAACAGCAATCCGGGGAGCTGTTTTTT	.	.	TRBJ2-2	TRBV6-1
CASTLKGGYGYTF	TGTGCCAGCACCTTAAAAGGTGGCTATGGCTACACCTTC	.	many	TRBJ1-2	TRBV7-2